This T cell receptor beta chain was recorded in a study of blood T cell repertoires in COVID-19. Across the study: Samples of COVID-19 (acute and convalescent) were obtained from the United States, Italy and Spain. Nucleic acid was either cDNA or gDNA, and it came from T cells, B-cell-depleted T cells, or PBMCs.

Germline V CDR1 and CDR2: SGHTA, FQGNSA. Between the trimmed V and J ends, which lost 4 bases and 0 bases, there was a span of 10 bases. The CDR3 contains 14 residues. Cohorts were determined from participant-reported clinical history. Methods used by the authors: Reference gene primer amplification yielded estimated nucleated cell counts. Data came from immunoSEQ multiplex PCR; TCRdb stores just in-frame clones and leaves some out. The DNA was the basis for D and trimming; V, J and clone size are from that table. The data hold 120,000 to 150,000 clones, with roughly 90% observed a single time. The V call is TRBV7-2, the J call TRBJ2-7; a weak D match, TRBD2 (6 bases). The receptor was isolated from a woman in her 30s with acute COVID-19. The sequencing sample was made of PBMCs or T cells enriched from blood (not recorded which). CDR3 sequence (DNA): TGTGCCAGCAGCTCTAGCGCGTCCTCCTACGAGCAGTACTTC. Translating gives CASSSSASSYEQYF.